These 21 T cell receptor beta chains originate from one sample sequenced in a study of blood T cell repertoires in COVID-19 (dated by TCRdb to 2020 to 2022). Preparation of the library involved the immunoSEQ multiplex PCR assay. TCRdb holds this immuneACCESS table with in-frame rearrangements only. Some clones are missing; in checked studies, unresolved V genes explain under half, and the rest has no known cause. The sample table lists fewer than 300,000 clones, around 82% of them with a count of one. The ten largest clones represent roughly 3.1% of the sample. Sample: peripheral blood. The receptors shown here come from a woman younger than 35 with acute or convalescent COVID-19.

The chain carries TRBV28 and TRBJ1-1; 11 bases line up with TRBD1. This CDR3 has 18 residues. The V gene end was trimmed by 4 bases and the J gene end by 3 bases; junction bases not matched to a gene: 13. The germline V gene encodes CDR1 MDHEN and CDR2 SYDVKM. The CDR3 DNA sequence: TGTGCCAGCAGTTCCCTGGACAGGGGGCGTTTGGTGGACACTGAAGCTTTCTTT. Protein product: CASSSLDRGRLVDTEAFF.

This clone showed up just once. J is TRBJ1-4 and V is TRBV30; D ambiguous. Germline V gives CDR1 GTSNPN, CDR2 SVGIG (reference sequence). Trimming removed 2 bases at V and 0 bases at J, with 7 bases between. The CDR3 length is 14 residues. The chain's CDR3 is CAWSFTATNEKLFF. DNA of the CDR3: TGTGCCTGGAGTTTTACAGCAACTAATGAAAAACTGTTTTTT.

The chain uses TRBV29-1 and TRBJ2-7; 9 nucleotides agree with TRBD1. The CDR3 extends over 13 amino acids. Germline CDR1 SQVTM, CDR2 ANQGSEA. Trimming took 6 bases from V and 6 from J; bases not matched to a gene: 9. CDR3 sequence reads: CSVGAPDRGEQYF. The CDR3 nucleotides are TGCAGCGTGGGGGCCCCGGACAGGGGCGAGCAGTACTTC.

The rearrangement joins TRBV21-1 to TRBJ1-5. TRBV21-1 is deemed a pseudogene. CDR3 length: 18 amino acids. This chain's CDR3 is CASSKHLPTHYSNQPQHF. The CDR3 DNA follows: TGTGCCAGCAGCAAACACCTTCCTACCCACTATAGCAATCAGCCCCAGCATTTT.

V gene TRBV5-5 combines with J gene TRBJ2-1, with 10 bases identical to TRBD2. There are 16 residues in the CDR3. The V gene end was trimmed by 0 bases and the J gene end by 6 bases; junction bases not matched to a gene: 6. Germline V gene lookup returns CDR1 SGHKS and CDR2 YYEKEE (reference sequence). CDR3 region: CASSLVLGLAANEQFF. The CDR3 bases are TGTGCCAGCAGCTTGGTTCTTGGACTAGCGGCCAATGAGCAGTTCTTC.

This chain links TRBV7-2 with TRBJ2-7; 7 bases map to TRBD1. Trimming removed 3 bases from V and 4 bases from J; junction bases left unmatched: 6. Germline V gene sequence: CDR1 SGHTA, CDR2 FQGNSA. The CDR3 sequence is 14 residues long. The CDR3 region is CASSFVQGEYEQYF. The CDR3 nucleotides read TGTGCCAGCAGCTTTGTCCAGGGGGAGTACGAGCAGTACTTC.

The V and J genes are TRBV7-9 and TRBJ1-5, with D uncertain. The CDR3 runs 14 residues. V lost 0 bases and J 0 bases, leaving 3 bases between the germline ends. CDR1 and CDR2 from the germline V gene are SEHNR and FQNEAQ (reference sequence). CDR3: CASSLAYSNQPQHF. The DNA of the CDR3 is TGTGCCAGCAGCTTAGCATATAGCAATCAGCCCCAGCATTTT.

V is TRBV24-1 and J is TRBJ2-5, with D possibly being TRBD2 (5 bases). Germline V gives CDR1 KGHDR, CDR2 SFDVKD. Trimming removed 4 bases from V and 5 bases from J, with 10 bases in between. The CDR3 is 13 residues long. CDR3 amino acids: CATSDPSRETQYF. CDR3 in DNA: TGTGCCACCAGTGACCCTAGCAGGGAGACCCAGTACTTC.

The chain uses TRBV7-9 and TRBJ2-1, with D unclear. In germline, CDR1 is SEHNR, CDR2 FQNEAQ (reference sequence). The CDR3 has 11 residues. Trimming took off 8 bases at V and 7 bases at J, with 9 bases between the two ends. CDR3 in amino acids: CASLEINEQFF. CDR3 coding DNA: TGTGCCAGCCTCGAGATAAATGAGCAGTTCTTC.

CDR3 sequence reads: CASSYPQATTYNEQFF. CDR3 nucleotide sequence: TGTGCCAGCAGCTACCCCCAGGCCACGACGTACAATGAGCAGTTCTTC. V usage is TRBV5-4 and J usage is TRBJ2-1; D remains ambiguous. V lost 3 bases to trimming and J lost 4 bases, with 17 bases between them. The germline V gene encodes CDR1 SGHNT and CDR2 YYREEE (reference sequence). The CDR3 covers 16 residues.

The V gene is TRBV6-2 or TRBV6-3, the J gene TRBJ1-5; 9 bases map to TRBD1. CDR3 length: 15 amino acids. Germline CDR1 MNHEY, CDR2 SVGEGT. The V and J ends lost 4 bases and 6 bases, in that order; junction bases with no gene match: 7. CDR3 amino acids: CASSFPGTGTQPQHF. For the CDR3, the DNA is TGTGCCAGCAGTTTCCCAGGGACAGGGACTCAGCCCCAGCATTTT.

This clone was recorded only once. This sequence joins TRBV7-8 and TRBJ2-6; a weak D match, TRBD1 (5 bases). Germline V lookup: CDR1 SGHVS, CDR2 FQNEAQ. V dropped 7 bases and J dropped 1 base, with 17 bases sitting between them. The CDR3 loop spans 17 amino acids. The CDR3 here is CASTPGRVRSGANVLTF. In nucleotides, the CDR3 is TGTGCCAGCACTCCGGGCAGGGTACGTTCTGGGGCCAACGTCCTGACTTTC.

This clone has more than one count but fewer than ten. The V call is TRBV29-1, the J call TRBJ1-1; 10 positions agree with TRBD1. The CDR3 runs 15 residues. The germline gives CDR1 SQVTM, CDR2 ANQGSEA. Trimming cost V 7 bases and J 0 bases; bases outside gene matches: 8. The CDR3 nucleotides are TGCAGCGGTGGGACAGGGGATCTCATGAACACTGAAGCTTTCTTT. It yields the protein CSGGTGDLMNTEAFF. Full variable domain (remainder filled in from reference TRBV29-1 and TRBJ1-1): SAVISQKPSRDICQRGTSLTIQCQVDSQVTMMFWYRQQPGQSLTLIATANQGSEATYESGFVIDKFPISRPNLTFSTLTVSNMSPEDSSIYLCSGGTGDLMNTEAFFGQGTRLTVV.

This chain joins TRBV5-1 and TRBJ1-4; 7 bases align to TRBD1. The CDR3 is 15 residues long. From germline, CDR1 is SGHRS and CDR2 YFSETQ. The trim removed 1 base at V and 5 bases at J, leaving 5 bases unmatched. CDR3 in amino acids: CASSLMGQLNEKLFF. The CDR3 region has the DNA TGCGCCAGCAGCTTGATGGGACAGCTGAATGAAAAACTGTTTTTT. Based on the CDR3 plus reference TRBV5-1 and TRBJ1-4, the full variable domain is KAGVTQTPRYLIKTRGQQVTLSCSPISGHRSVSWYQQTPGQGLQFLFEYFSETQRNKGNFPGRFSGRQFSNSRSEMNVSTLELGDSALYLCASSLMGQLNEKLFFGSGTQLSVL.

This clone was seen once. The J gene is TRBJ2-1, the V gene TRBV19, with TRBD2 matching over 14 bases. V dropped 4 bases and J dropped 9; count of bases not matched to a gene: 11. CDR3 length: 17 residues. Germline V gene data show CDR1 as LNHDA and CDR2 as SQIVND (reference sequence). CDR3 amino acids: CASSKNPGTSGSSEQFF. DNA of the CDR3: TGTGCCAGTAGTAAAAACCCCGGGACTAGCGGGAGTTCTGAGCAGTTCTTC.

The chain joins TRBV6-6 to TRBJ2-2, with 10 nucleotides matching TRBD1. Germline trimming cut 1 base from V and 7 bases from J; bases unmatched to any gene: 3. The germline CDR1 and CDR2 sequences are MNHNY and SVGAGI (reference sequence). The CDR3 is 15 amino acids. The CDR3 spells CASSYFGTGVGELFF. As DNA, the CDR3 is TGTGCCAGCAGTTACTTTGGGACAGGGGTCGGGGAGCTGTTTTTT.

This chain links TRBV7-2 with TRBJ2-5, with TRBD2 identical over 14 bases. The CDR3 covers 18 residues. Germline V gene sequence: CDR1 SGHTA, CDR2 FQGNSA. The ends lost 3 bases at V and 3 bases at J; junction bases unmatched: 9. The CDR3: CASSLRPGLAGEEETQYF. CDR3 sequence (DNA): TGTGCCAGCAGCTTGCGCCCGGGACTAGCGGGAGAGGAAGAGACCCAGTACTTC.

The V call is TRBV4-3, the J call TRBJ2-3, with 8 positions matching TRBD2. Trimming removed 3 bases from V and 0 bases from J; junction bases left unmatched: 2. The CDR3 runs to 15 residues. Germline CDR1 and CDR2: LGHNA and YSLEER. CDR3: CASSHVAGSTDTQYF. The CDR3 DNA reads TGCGCCAGCAGCCATGTAGCGGGGAGCACAGATACGCAGTATTTT.

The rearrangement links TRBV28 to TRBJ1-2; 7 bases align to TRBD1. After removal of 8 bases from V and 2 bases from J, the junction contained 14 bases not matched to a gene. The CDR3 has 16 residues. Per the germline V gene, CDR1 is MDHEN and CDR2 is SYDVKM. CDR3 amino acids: CASGLTAAGGNYGYTF. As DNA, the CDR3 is TGTGCCAGCGGTCTGACCGCGGCAGGGGGAAACTATGGCTACACCTTC.

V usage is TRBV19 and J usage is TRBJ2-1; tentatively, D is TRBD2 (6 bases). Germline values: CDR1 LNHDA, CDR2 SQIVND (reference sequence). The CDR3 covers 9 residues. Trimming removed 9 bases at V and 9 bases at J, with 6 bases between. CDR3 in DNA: TGTGCCAGCGGGAGTGAGCAGTTCTTC. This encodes CASGSEQFF.

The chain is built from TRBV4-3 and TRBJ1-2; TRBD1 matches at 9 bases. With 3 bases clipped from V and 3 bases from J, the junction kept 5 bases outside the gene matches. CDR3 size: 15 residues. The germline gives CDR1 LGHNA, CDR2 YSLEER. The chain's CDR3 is CASSQGDRVHYGYTF. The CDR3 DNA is TGCGCCAGCAGCCAGGGGGACAGGGTTCACTATGGCTACACCTTC.